The next 32 T cell receptor beta chains were all read from a single sample in a study of blood T cell repertoires in COVID-19 (dated by TCRdb to 2019 to 2021). The protocol used for the library was the immunoSEQ multiplex PCR assay. In its TCRdb copy, this immuneACCESS table keeps in-frame sequences only and misses some clones. Where compared with another copy, unresolved V genes explain less than half of these, and the others have no known cause. In all, the sample holds about 160,000 clones, and roughly 89% of those were seen once. The ten biggest clones cover under 13% of the sample. Sample: peripheral blood. The receptors derive from a woman aged 70-85 years with COVID-19, enrolled during active disease.

V and J are TRBV5-4 and TRBJ2-7; 12 bases are a match to TRBD2. J was trimmed by 5 bases and V by 1 base; bases with no gene match: 10. Germline V gene data show CDR1 as SGHNT and CDR2 as YYREEE (reference sequence). This CDR3 region has 17 residues. The DNA of the CDR3 is TGTGCCAGCAGCTTGAGGGCACTAGCGGGGGGCGGAAACGAGCAGTACTTC. As protein: CASSLRALAGGGNEQYF.

The gene calls are TRBV19 and TRBJ2-7; D may be TRBD1 (6 bases). The V end lost 2 bases, the J end lost 3 bases, and 14 bases lay between the germline ends. Germline V CDR1 and CDR2: LNHDA, SQIVND (reference sequence). The length of the CDR3 is 15 residues. The CDR3 DNA sequence: TGTGCCAGTAGTATAAAGCCTGAACAGGGCTACGAGCAGTACTTC. This encodes CASSIKPEQGYEQYF.

The chain couples TRBV6-5 to TRBJ2-7, with D possibly TRBD1 on 6 matching bases. Germline V gene sequence: CDR1 MNHEY, CDR2 SVGAGI. V was trimmed by 5 bases and J by 3 bases, leaving 14 bases between them. This CDR3 comprises 14 residues. CDR3 DNA: TGTGCCAGCAGTCCTTGGGACAAGAACTACGAGCAGTACTTC. It specifies CASSPWDKNYEQYF.

The V call is TRBV27, the J call TRBJ2-3; TRBD1 might be the D (6 bases). Germline V gives CDR1 MNHEY, CDR2 SMNVEV (reference sequence). Trimming removed 6 bases at V and 2 bases at J, with 18 bases between. This CDR3 contains 16 residues. CDR3 nucleotide sequence: TGTGCCAGCAGGAGGTGGTGGGACACTTACACAGATACGCAGTATTTT. Translated: CASRRWWDTYTDTQYF.

The V gene is TRBV5-6, the J gene TRBJ1-3; the match to TRBD1 covers 7 bases. The CDR3 spans 14 residues. The germline V gene has CDR1 SGHDT and CDR2 YYEEEE. Germline trimming cut 0 bases from V and 4 bases from J; bases unmatched to any gene: 1. Written as DNA, the CDR3 is TGTGCCAGCAGCTTGGACAGGGGAGGAAACACCATATATTTT. Translating gives CASSLDRGGNTIYF.

This chain links TRBV3-1 (or the pseudogene TRBV3-2) with TRBJ2-1, with TRBD1 identical over 9 bases. Germline V gives CDR1 LGHDT, CDR2 YNNKEL (reference sequence). This CDR3 comprises 14 residues. V lost 0 bases to trimming and J lost 14 bases; unmatched junction nucleotides: 8. The CDR3 sequence is CASSQDYRGRGEFF. In nucleotides, the CDR3 is TGTGCCAGCAGCCAAGATTACAGGGGGCGAGGTGAGTTCTTC.

The V gene is TRBV5-6, the J gene TRBJ2-1, with 8 bases matching TRBD2. V shed 4 bases, J shed 1 base, and the junction held 7 bases outside the gene matches. CDR1 is SGHDT, CDR2 YYEEEE, per germline. The CDR3 has 16 residues. Written as DNA, the CDR3 is TGTGCCAGCAGCGGACCGGGACTAGGGTCCTACAATGAGCAGTTCTTC. Protein: CASSGPGLGSYNEQFF.

The chain carries TRBV7-8 and TRBJ2-7; the D gene is possibly TRBD1 (5 bases). CDR1 and CDR2 from the germline V gene are SGHVS and FQNEAQ. The CDR3 has 16 residues. The germline V and J ends were trimmed by 2 bases and 0 bases, with 14 bases remaining between them. CDR3 sequence (DNA): TGTGCCAGCAGCTTAAGGGGAAGATCGGGCTCCTACGAGCAGTACTTC. Translated, it gives CASSLRGRSGSYEQYF.

This rearrangement joins TRBV12-3 or TRBV12-4 to TRBJ1-2, with D unclear. The CDR3 loop spans 13 amino acids. V was pared by 3 bases and J by 2 bases, with 7 bases between. The CDR3 nucleotides read TGTGCCAGCAGTTTCGAGAGAAACTATGGCTACACCTTC. Translated, it gives CASSFERNYGYTF.

The chain couples TRBV3-1 (or the pseudogene TRBV3-2) to TRBJ2-1; D might be TRBD1 (6 bases). Germline lookup yields CDR1 LGHDT and CDR2 YNNKEL (reference sequence). This CDR3 is 14 amino acids long. V lost 0 bases and J 5 bases, leaving 8 bases between the germline ends. The DNA for the CDR3 is TGTGCCAGCAGCCAAGAGCCAGGGGACAATGAGCAGTTCTTC. As protein: CASSQEPGDNEQFF.

This clone was seen just once. This rearrangement joins TRBV7-2 to TRBJ2-5; 7 bases map to TRBD2. This CDR3 is built from 18 residues. Per germline, CDR1 SGHTA and CDR2 FQGNSA. The V gene end was trimmed by 2 bases and the J gene end by 5 bases; junction bases not matched to a gene: 17. The CDR3 loop reads CASSLRWGGRETKETQYF. The CDR3 DNA reads as TGTGCCAGCAGCTTAAGGTGGGGGGGGAGAGAGACGAAGGAGACCCAGTACTTC.

The gene calls are TRBV19 and TRBJ1-4; D may be TRBD1 (6 bases). V was shortened by 10 bases and J by 4 bases, with 13 bases between the two germline ends. This CDR3 is built from 13 residues. Germline-derived CDR1 and CDR2 are LNHDA and SQIVND (reference sequence). CDR3 residues: CATADRNNEKLFF. CDR3 coding DNA: TGTGCCACCGCGGACAGAAATAATGAAAAACTGTTTTTT.

The J gene is TRBJ1-1, the V gene TRBV6-6, with 9 bases matching TRBD1. Trimming took 6 bases from V and 0 from J; bases not matched to a gene: 2. CDR3 length: 14 residues. The germline gives CDR1 MNHNY, CDR2 SVGAGI (reference sequence). The CDR3 loop is CASRGQGLNTEAFF. CDR3 DNA sequence: TGTGCCAGCAGAGGACAGGGGTTGAACACTGAAGCTTTCTTT.

The chain employs TRBV6-1 and TRBJ1-2; 8 nucleotides match TRBD1. The germline CDR1 and CDR2 sequences are MNHNS and SASEGT. This CDR3 has 13 residues. The ends lost 3 bases at V and 13 bases at J; junction bases unmatched: 10. The CDR3 loop is CASSDRTGFSGTF. The CDR3 DNA sequence: TGTGCCAGCAGTGACAGGACAGGGTTCAGCGGCACCTTC.

This chain uses TRBV18 with TRBJ1-1; D gene unclear. The CDR3 has 13 amino acids. CDR1 is KGHSH and CDR2 is LQKENI in the germline V gene. Trimming shortened V by 6 bases and J by 0 bases, and 8 bases separated the two germline ends. DNA of the CDR3: TGTGCCAGCTCCGAGAGGTTGAACACTGAAGCTTTCTTT. Encoded protein: CASSERLNTEAFF.

This clone was observed a few times. The rearrangement joins TRBV13 to TRBJ2-1; 16 bases match TRBD2. The V segment lost 5 bases and the J segment 4 bases; nucleotides outside the gene matches: 8. The CDR3 length is 18 residues. CDR1 PRHDT and CDR2 FYEKMQ come from the germline V gene (reference sequence). In DNA form, the CDR3 reads TGTGCCAGCAGCACGGGACTAGCGGGGGGGTTTCTTTACAATGAGCAGTTCTTC. Amino acid sequence: CASSTGLAGGFLYNEQFF. The whole variable domain, filled in from reference TRBV13 and TRBJ2-1, reads AAGVIQSPRHLIKEKRETATLKCYPIPRHDTVYWYQQGPGQDPQFLISFYEKMQSDKGSIPDRFSAQQFSDYHSELNMSSLELGDSALYFCASSTGLAGGFLYNEQFFGPGTRLTVL.

The chain uses TRBV29-1 and TRBJ1-4; 8 positions match TRBD1. With 4 bases clipped from V and 13 bases from J, the junction kept 14 bases outside the gene matches. The length of the CDR3 is 14 residues. Germline loops: CDR1 SQVTM, CDR2 ANQGSEA. For the CDR3, the DNA is TGCAGCGTTGTGGCCGGGACAGGCCTGGAGGGACTGTTTTTT. It yields the protein CSVVAGTGLEGLFF.

The gene calls are TRBV3-1 (or the pseudogene TRBV3-2) and TRBJ1-1; a weak D match, TRBD1 (5 bases). Germline V lookup: CDR1 LGHDT, CDR2 YNNKEL (reference sequence). The CDR3 extends over 13 amino acids. V lost 6 bases and J 6 bases, leaving 14 bases between the germline ends. CDR3 in amino acids: CASSVTPGAEAFF. The CDR3 DNA reads TGTGCCAGCAGTGTGACACCGGGGGCTGAAGCTTTCTTT.

V is TRBV6-5 and J is TRBJ2-1, with TRBD2 identical over 8 bases. V trimming: 6 bases; J trimming: 1 base; junction bases outside the gene matches: 5. Germline V CDR1 and CDR2: MNHEY, SVGAGI. This CDR3 has 15 residues. The CDR3 nucleotides read TGTGCCAGCAGCCGGGAGGGACCGTCCTACAATGAGCAGTTCTTC. This translates into CASSREGPSYNEQFF.

CDR3 loop: CASSRQGSNQPQHF. The CDR3 region has the DNA TGTGCCAGCAGCCGACAGGGAAGCAATCAGCCCCAGCATTTT. The chain combines TRBV28 with TRBJ1-5, with TRBD1 matching over 7 bases. The CDR3 sequence is 14 residues long. Looked up from germline, CDR1 is MDHEN and CDR2 is SYDVKM. The junction had 3 bases not matched to a gene; V was cut back by 6 bases and J by 1 base.

This clone was seen more than once but under ten times. This chain connects TRBV5-1 to TRBJ1-4; perhaps TRBD1 as D (6 bases). The germline CDR1 and CDR2 sequences are SGHRS and YFSETQ. The CDR3 has 14 amino acids. Trimming removed 4 bases from V and 3 bases from J, with 10 bases in between. CDR3 protein: CASSLDRSNEKLFF. The CDR3 DNA is TGCGCCAGCAGCCTGGACAGATCTAATGAAAAACTGTTTTTT.

This chain uses TRBV5-1 with TRBJ2-4; 7 positions agree with TRBD2. The CDR3 runs to 14 residues. V lost 6 bases, J lost 0 bases, and 3 bases stayed unmatched. Germline CDR1 and CDR2: SGHRS and YFSETQ. CDR3 nucleotide sequence: TGCGCCAGCACCTGGGGGGGAGCCAAAAACATTCAGTACTTC. It yields the protein CASTWGGAKNIQYF.

The chain combines TRBV21-1 with TRBJ1-2; the table's D call, TRBD1, was not checked against the DNA. TRBV21-1 counts as a pseudogene. This CDR3 spans 17 amino acids. CDR3 nucleotide sequence: TGTGCCAGCAGCAAAGCTTTCCGGGACAGCAATAACTATGGCTACACCTTC. Protein: CASSKAFRDSNNYGYTF.

This clone was observed a single time. The chain links TRBV10-3 to TRBJ1-1; D possibly corresponds to TRBD1 (6 bases). With 10 bases removed from V and 1 base from J, the gap between germline ends came to 13 bases. The CDR3 extends over 13 amino acids. Germline V gene sequence: CDR1 ENHRY, CDR2 SYGVKD. CDR3 nucleotide sequence: TGTGCCAGGGAGGGGGACGGGAACACTGAAGCTTTCTTT. It specifies CAREGDGNTEAFF.

The rearrangement uses TRBV4-2 and TRBJ1-2, with 8 bases lining up with TRBD1. V was pared by 6 bases and J by 3 bases, with 3 bases of the junction left unmatched. The CDR3 loop spans 13 amino acids. Germline V lookup: CDR1 LGHNA, CDR2 YNFKEQ. The CDR3, as DNA: TGTGCCAGCAGTCCGGACAGGGACTATGGCTACACCTTC. Its translation is CASSPDRDYGYTF.

The genes are TRBV3-1 (or the pseudogene TRBV3-2) and TRBJ2-7, with TRBD2 as a possible D gene (5 bases). CDR1 is LGHDT and CDR2 is YNNKEL in the germline V gene (reference sequence). V gave up 4 bases and J gave up 5 bases, with 18 bases separating them. The CDR3 contains 15 residues. CDR3 DNA sequence: TGTGCCAGCAGCCTGACCGGGAAAAAAAGGGACGAGCAGTACTTC. Amino acid sequence: CASSLTGKKRDEQYF.

The V and J genes are TRBV5-4 and TRBJ1-2; TRBD1 is a possible D gene (5 bases). This CDR3 comprises 14 residues. In germline, CDR1 is SGHNT, CDR2 YYREEE (reference sequence). Trimming removed 4 bases from V and 3 bases from J, with 13 bases in between. The CDR3 DNA is TGTGCCAGCAGCCATATGAAACAGGACTATGGCTACACCTTC. It encodes CASSHMKQDYGYTF. The variable domain in full, completed from reference TRBV5-4 and TRBJ1-2, reads ETGVTQSPTHLIKTRGQQVTLRCSSQSGHNTVSWYQQALGQGPQFIFQYYREEENGRGNFPPRFSGLQFPNYSSELNVNALELDDSALYLCASSHMKQDYGYTFGSGTRLTVV.

This clone has only a few counts. CDR3 region: CASSEAQARSGYTF. For the CDR3, the DNA is TGTGCCAGCAGTGAAGCGCAGGCCAGGTCTGGCTACACCTTC. The chain employs TRBV2 and TRBJ1-2; unclear D gene. V shed 0 bases and J shed 7 bases, with 12 bases lying between them. The CDR3 totals 14 residues. The germline V gene has CDR1 SNHLY and CDR2 FYNNEI.

The chain is built from TRBV18 and TRBJ2-5; D is perhaps TRBD1 (6 bases). CDR1 and CDR2 from the germline V gene are KGHSH and LQKENI. The CDR3 spans 16 residues. With 4 bases removed from V and 5 bases from J, the gap between germline ends came to 20 bases. This CDR3 reads CASSLDRSPKKETQYF. The DNA of the CDR3 is TGTGCCAGCTCACTCGACAGGTCGCCCAAAAAGGAGACCCAGTACTTC.

This clone was counted a few times. The rearrangement links TRBV7-9 to TRBJ1-6, with 7 bases fitting TRBD1. Germline lookup yields CDR1 SEHNR and CDR2 FQNEAQ (reference sequence). With 5 bases clipped from V and 9 bases from J, the junction kept 16 bases outside the gene matches. There are 17 residues in the CDR3. The chain's CDR3 is CASSPTLQGPYSSPLHF. For the CDR3, the DNA is TGTGCCAGCAGCCCGACCCTACAGGGGCCCTATTCTTCACCCCTCCACTTT.

The chain recombines TRBV7-9 with TRBJ2-3; weak D call: TRBD2 (7 bases). CDR1 and CDR2 from the germline V gene are SEHNR and FQNEAQ (reference sequence). This CDR3 has 17 residues. Trimming pared 5 bases from V and 2 bases from J, leaving 20 bases between. The CDR3 DNA reads as TGTGCCAGCAGCCCCTTACGGGGGGCTCCTAACACAGATACGCAGTATTTT. It translates to CASSPLRGAPNTDTQYF.

This clone was seen a few times. The same CDR3 also results from other DNA sequences found in this sample. The rearrangement links TRBV11-1 to TRBJ2-7, with D hard to call. Trimming pared 4 bases from V and 2 bases from J, leaving 3 bases between. The CDR3 covers 11 residues. Per germline, CDR1 SGHAT and CDR2 FQDESV (reference sequence). CDR3 region: CASSSTYEQYF. CDR3 nucleotide sequence: TGTGCCAGCAGCTCAACCTACGAGCAGTACTTC.